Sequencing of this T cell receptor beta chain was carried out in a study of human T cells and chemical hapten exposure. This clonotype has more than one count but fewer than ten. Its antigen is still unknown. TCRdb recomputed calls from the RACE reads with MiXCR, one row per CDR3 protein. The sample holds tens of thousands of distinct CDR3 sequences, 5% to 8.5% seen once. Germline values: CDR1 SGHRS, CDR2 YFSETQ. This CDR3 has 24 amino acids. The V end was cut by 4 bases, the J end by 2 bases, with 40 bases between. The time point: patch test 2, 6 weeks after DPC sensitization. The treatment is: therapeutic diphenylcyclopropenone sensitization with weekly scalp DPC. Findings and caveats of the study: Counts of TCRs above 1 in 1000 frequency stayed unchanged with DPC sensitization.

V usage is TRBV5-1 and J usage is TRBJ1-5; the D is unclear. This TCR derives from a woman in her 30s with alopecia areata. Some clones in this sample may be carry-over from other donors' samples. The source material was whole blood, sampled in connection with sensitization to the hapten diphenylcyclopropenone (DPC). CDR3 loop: CASSRSNPHSLEVEGEFGNQPQHF. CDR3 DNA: TGCGCCAGCAGCCGAAGCAATCCGCATTCGTTGGAGGTTGAAGGCGAGTTTGGCAATCAGCCCCAGCATTTT.